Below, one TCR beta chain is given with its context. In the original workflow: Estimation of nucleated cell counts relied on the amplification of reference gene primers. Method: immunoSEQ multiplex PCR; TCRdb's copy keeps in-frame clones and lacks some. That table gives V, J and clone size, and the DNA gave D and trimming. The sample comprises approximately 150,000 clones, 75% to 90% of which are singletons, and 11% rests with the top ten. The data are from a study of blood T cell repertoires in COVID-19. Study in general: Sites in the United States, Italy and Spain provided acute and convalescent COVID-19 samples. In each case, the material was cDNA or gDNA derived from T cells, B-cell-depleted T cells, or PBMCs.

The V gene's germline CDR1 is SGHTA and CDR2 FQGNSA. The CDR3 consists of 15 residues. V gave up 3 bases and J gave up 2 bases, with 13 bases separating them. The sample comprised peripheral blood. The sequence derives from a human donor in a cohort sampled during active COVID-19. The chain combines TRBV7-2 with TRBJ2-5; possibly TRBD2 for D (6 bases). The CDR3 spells CASSFRRVSQETQYF. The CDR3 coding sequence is TGTGCCAGCAGCTTTAGGAGGGTCAGTCAAGAGACCCAGTACTTC.